A single sample gave rise to the 10 T cell receptor beta chains below, sequenced in a study of glioma-infiltrating T cells. The iRepertoire nested amplicon-rescue multiplex PCR amplified TCR alpha and beta CDR3s from RNA. TCRdb re-derived calls from the multiplex PCR reads in MiXCR, one entry per CDR3 protein. The sample carries about 380,000 distinct CDR3 sequences, 35% to 45% recorded once. Sequenced sample: glioma tissue, nonneoplastic brain tissue, or PBMCs (not recorded which). The receptors come from a human donor with low-grade glioma or glioblastoma, undergoing nonglioma brain surgery, or in good health (not recorded which).

This clonotype was detected a few times. V usage is TRBV20-1 and J usage is TRBJ1-1; D is uncertain. Trimming took 2 bases from V and 4 from J, leaving 14 bases between them. The CDR3 is 14 amino acids. Germline CDR1 reads DFQATT; CDR2 reads SNEGSKA (reference sequence). The CDR3 protein is CSARKRRGSTEAFF. CDR3 sequence (DNA): TGCAGTGCTAGAAAACGCCGAGGGAGCACTGAAGCTTTCTTT.

This clonotype came up many times. The chain recombines TRBV6-1 with TRBJ2-7; the D is unclear. Germline V gives CDR1 MNHNS, CDR2 SASEGT. The CDR3 spans 16 residues. Trimming stripped 5 bases from V and 0 bases from J, with 17 bases between. The CDR3 reads CASSWLLGRSSYEQYF. The CDR3 nucleotides are TGTGCCAGCAGTTGGCTGCTGGGCCGGAGCTCCTACGAGCAGTACTTC.

This clonotype was seen once. Being one base from a much bigger clone, this may be a read error. This chain connects TRBV19 to TRBJ1-5; D might be TRBD1 (5 bases). The CDR3 spans 16 residues. Trimming took 5 bases from V and 0 from J, leaving 14 bases between them. Per the germline V gene, CDR1 is LNHDA and CDR2 is SQIVND (reference sequence). The CDR3 nucleotides are TGTGCCAGTAGTTCACAGTGGGGGGATAGCAATCAGCCCCAGCATTTT. Its protein is CASSSQWGDSNQPQHF. Complete variable domain (other parts from reference TRBV19 and TRBJ1-5): DGGITQSPKYLFRKEGQNVTLSCEQNLNHDAMYWYRQDPGQGLRLIYYSQIVNDFQKGDIAEGYSVSREKKESFPLTVTSAQKNPTAFYLCASSSQWGDSNQPQHFGDGTRLSIL.

V usage is TRBV2 and J usage is TRBJ1-1, with D unresolved. Germline lookup yields CDR1 SNHLY and CDR2 FYNNEI. There are 15 residues in the CDR3. V was clipped by 8 bases and J by 2 bases, with 18 bases between them. CDR3 residues: CASSYGSRLNTEAFF. Written as DNA, the CDR3 is TGTGCCAGCTCCTATGGTAGCCGCCTCAACACTGAAGCTTTCTTT. Looking up the rest from reference TRBV2 and TRBJ1-1 gives the full variable domain: EPEVTQTPSHQVTQMGQEVILRCVPISNHLYFYWYRQILGQKVEFLVSFYNNEISEKSEIFDDQFSVERPDGSNFTLKIRSTKLEDSAMYFCASSYGSRLNTEAFFGQGTRLTVV.

The chain recombines TRBV28 with TRBJ1-1; 9 positions match TRBD1. The CDR3 extends over 18 amino acids. With V trimmed by 7 bases and J by 4 bases, 19 bases remained unmatched. In germline, CDR1 is MDHEN, CDR2 SYDVKM. The CDR3 reads CASIMRSTGGRWSTEAFF. CDR3 coding DNA: TGTGCCAGCATTATGAGATCGACAGGGGGTAGATGGAGCACTGAAGCTTTCTTT.

In this sample, this clonotype turned up a few times. This chain uses TRBV20-1 with TRBJ2-3; perhaps TRBD1 as D (6 bases). This CDR3 contains 17 residues. The germline V and J ends were trimmed by 2 bases and 2 bases, with 20 bases remaining between them. Germline V gene data show CDR1 as DFQATT and CDR2 as SNEGSKA (reference sequence). The CDR3 spells CSARKGWGLKDTDTQYF. The CDR3 nucleotides are TGCAGTGCTAGAAAAGGTTGGGGGCTAAAGGACACAGATACGCAGTATTTT.

This clonotype was seen many times. The rearrangement links TRBV20-1 to TRBJ2-7, with D perhaps assigned TRBD1 or TRBD2 (5 bases each). Per germline, CDR1 DFQATT and CDR2 SNEGSKA (reference sequence). The CDR3 is made up of 14 amino acids. With 0 bases removed from V and 2 bases from J, the gap between germline ends came to 11 bases. The CDR3 nucleotides read TGCAGTGCTAGAGATGGGACGGGAACCTACGAGCAGTACTTC. It yields the protein CSARDGTGTYEQYF.

Worth noting for this clonotype: A much larger clone lies a single base off, so this may be a read error. J is TRBJ2-3 and V is TRBV6-1; no definite D call. V was pared by 5 bases and J by 1 base, with 16 bases between. Germline loops: CDR1 MNHNS, CDR2 SASEGT. The CDR3 runs to 16 residues. The CDR3 region is CASSLDMGKGTDTQYF. The DNA of the CDR3 is TGTGCCAGCAGTCTAGACATGGGAAAAGGCACAGATACGCAGTATTTT.

The rearrangement uses TRBV19 and TRBJ1-1; 7 bases are shared with TRBD1. This CDR3 comprises 14 residues. J gave up 2 bases and V 5 bases, and 5 bases lay outside the gene matches. Germline CDR1 LNHDA, CDR2 SQIVND (reference sequence). CDR3: CASSPGQFNTEAFF. As DNA, the CDR3 is TGTGCCAGTAGTCCGGGACAGTTTAACACTGAAGCTTTCTTT.

For this clonotype: Relative to the germline gene, one junction end is altered; a read error may explain this. The J gene is TRBJ2-1, the V gene TRBV6-6, with TRBD1 matching 11 bases. In germline, CDR1 is MNHNY, CDR2 SVGAGI (reference sequence). This CDR3 is 13 amino acids long. CDR3 DNA: TGTGCCACCAGTGGGACAGGGGGATCAGAGCAGTTCTTC. This sequence encodes CATSGTGGSEQFF.